The 6 T cell receptor beta chains given below trace back to one sample, sequenced in a study of T cell changes during pregnancy in multiple sclerosis. Sequencing was performed with immunoSEQ multiplex PCR; in TCRdb, only in-frame clones are kept and a portion is missing. The data contain about 56,000 clones, about nine tenths of them singletons. Sequences were derived from peripheral blood, sampled after pregnancy. Receptors were obtained from a female donor with multiple sclerosis, enrolled in a pregnancy study.

This chain joins TRBV5-6 and TRBJ1-1; 10 nucleotides line up with TRBD1. From germline, CDR1 is SGHDT and CDR2 YYEEEE. The V segment lost 4 bases and the J segment 6 bases; nucleotides outside the gene matches: 6. The CDR3 covers 14 residues. CDR3 in DNA: TGTGCCAGCAGCAACCGGGACAGGGGTCCTGAAGCTTTCTTT. The encoded protein is CASSNRDRGPEAFF.

This sequence joins TRBV19 and TRBJ2-3; D ambiguous. There are 15 residues in the CDR3. Germline assignment: CDR1 LNHDA and CDR2 SQIVND (reference sequence). Trimming took 5 bases from V and 2 from J, leaving 14 bases between them. CDR3 residues: CASSEQEVITDTQYF. The CDR3 DNA sequence: TGTGCCAGTAGTGAACAAGAGGTCATCACAGATACGCAGTATTTT.

V gene TRBV18 combines with J gene TRBJ2-7; 10 nucleotides match TRBD2. The V and J ends lost 3 bases and 0 bases, in that order; junction bases with no gene match: 8. The CDR3 covers 17 residues. CDR1 KGHSH and CDR2 LQKENI come from the germline V gene. CDR3 residues: CASSPPSGGRNSYEQYF. CDR3 coding DNA: TGTGCCAGCTCACCTCCTAGCGGGGGCCGCAACTCCTACGAGCAGTACTTC.

The chain links TRBV13 to TRBJ2-1; 7 bases agree with TRBD2. Trimming at V came to 2 bases and at J to 8 bases, leaving 15 bases not matched to a gene. The CDR3 is made up of 17 amino acids. Per the germline V gene, CDR1 is PRHDT and CDR2 is FYEKMQ (reference sequence). CDR3 loop: CASSLWTTSFVLHEQFF. The CDR3 region has the DNA TGTGCCAGCAGCTTATGGACGACTAGCTTTGTCCTGCATGAGCAGTTCTTC.

The gene calls are TRBV19 and TRBJ1-5; D ambiguous. From germline, CDR1 is LNHDA and CDR2 SQIVND (reference sequence). V lost 6 bases to trimming and J lost 6 bases, with 21 bases between them. CDR3 length: 16 amino acids. CDR3 residues: CASSFGLPLGGQPQHF. The CDR3 coding sequence is TGTGCCAGTAGCTTTGGACTCCCCCTGGGCGGTCAGCCCCAGCATTTT. Variable domain in full (rest from reference TRBV19 and TRBJ1-5): DGGITQSPKYLFRKEGQNVTLSCEQNLNHDAMYWYRQDPGQGLRLIYYSQIVNDFQKGDIAEGYSVSREKKESFPLTVTSAQKNPTAFYLCASSFGLPLGGQPQHFGDGTRLSIL.

This chain links TRBV7-3 with TRBJ2-5, with 8 bases aligning to TRBD1. With 4 bases clipped from V and 7 bases from J, the junction kept 5 bases outside the gene matches. This CDR3 comprises 13 residues. Germline CDR1 and CDR2: SGHTA and FQGTGA. CDR3 DNA sequence: TGTGCCAGCAGCTCCGGGACAGGAACGACCCAGTACTTC. It codes for CASSSGTGTTQYF.